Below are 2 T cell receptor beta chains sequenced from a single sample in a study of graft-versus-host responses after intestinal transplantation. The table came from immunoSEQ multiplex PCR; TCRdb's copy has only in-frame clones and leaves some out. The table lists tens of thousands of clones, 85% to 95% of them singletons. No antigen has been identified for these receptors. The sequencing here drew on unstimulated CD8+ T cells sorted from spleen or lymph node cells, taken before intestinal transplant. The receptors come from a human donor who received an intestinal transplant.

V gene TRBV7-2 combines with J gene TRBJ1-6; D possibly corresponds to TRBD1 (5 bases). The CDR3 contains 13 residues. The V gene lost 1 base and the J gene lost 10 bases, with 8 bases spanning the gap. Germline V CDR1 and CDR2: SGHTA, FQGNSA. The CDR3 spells CASSLEGRSPLHF. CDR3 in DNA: TGTGCCAGCAGCTTAGAGGGGAGGTCACCCCTCCACTTT.

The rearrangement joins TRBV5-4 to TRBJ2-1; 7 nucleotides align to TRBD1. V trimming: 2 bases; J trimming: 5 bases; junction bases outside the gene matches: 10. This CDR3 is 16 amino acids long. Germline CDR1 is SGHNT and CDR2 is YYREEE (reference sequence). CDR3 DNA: TGTGCCAGCAGCTTTTCCAGTAGGGGGCGCGACAATGAGCAGTTCTTC. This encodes CASSFSSRGRDNEQFF.